This TCR beta chain was found in a study of blood T cell repertoires in COVID-19. Study-level background: Material from acute and convalescent COVID-19 was sourced from the United States, Italy and Spain. Sample material is recorded as cDNA or gDNA derived from T cells, B-cell-depleted T cells, or PBMCs.

Regarding this clone: The germline gene is not matched at one end of the junction; a read error may be the cause.

Under the authors' procedure: Amplification with reference gene primers provided the estimates of nucleated cell counts. Assay used: immunoSEQ multiplex PCR; TCRdb lists only in-frame clones, some missing. The V and J calls and clone size come from that table; D and trimming were worked out from the DNA. The sample has approximately 150,000 clones, around 87% seen once. The sequenced sample consisted of peripheral blood. This receptor was obtained from an elderly man with acute or convalescent COVID-19.

The CDR3 nucleotides read TGTGCTAGCAGCTTAGACAGGTTAAGCGAGCAGTACTTC. Translation gives CASSLDRLSEQYF. This chain connects TRBV7-7 to TRBJ2-7, with D perhaps TRBD1 (6 bases). Per germline, CDR1 SSHAT and CDR2 FNYEAQ (reference sequence). The CDR3 is 13 residues long.